The T cell receptor beta chain under discussion was sequenced for a study of blood T cell repertoires in COVID-19. Study-wide context: The United States, Italy and Spain were the sources of the acute and convalescent COVID-19 samples.

Clones were sequenced by immunoSEQ multiplex PCR, and TCRdb holds only the in-frame ones, with some missing. The repertoire holds 200,000 or so clones, with approximately 84% as singletons. This CDR3 contains 13 residues. Germline V gene data show CDR1 as SQVTM and CDR2 as ANQGSEA. Trimming stripped 4 bases from V and 7 bases from J, with 11 bases between. The J gene is TRBJ1-6, the V gene TRBV29-1, with unresolved D. Sample: peripheral blood. This TCR was sampled from a man aged 50-59 years who had recovered from COVID-19. As DNA, the CDR3 is TGCAGCGTTGGAACCGACATGAATTCACCCCTCCACTTT. Protein product: CSVGTDMNSPLHF.